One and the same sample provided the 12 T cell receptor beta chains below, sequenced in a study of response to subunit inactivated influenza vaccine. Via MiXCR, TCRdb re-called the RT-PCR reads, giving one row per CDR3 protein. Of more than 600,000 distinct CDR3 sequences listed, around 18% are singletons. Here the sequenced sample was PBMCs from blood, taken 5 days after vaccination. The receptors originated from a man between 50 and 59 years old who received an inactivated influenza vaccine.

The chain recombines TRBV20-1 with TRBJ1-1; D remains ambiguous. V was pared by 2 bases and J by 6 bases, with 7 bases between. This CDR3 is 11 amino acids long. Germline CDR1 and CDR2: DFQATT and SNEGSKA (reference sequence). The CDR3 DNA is TGCAGTGCTAGACGGCCTCCTGAAGCTTTCTTT. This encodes CSARRPPEAFF.

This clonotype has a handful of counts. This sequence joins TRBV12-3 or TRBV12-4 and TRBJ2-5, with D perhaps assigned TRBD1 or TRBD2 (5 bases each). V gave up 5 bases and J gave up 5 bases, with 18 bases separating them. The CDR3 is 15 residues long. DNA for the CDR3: TGTGCCAGCAGTCCGAAGATAGGGACGGAGGAGACCCAGTACTTC. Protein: CASSPKIGTEETQYF.

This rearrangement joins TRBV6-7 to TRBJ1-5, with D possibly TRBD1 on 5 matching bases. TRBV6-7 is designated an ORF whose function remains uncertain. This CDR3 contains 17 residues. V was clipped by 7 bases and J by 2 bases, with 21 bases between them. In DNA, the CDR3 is TGTGCCAGCACTCGGGGCCGTCTCAAAGGGGGCAATCAGCCCCAGCATTTT. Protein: CASTRGRLKGGNQPQHF.

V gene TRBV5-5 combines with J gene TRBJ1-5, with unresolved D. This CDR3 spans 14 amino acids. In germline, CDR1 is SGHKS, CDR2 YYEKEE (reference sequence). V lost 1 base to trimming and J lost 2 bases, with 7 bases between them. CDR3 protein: CASSLRTGNQPQHF. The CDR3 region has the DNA TGTGCCAGCAGCTTGCGAACAGGCAATCAGCCCCAGCATTTT. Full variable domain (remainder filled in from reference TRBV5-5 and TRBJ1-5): DAGVTQSPTHLIKTRGQQVTLRCSPISGHKSVSWYQQVLGQGPQFIFQYYEKEERGRGNFPDRFSARQFPNYSSELNVNALLLGDSALYLCASSLRTGNQPQHFGDGTRLSIL.

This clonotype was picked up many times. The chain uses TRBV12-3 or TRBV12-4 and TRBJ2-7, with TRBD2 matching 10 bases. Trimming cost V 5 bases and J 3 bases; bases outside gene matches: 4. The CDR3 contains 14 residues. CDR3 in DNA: TGTGCCAGCAGTCGGACTAGCGGAATCTACGAGCAGTACTTC. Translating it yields CASSRTSGIYEQYF.

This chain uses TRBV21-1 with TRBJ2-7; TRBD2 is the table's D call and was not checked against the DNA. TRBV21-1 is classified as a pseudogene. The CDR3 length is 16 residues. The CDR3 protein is CASSKVGLAGCYEQYF. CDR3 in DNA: TGTGCCAGCAGCAAAGTGGGACTAGCGGGTTGCTACGAGCAGTACTTC.

The CDR3 coding sequence is TGTGCCAGCGGCTCAGATACAGGATTTCAAACTATGGGCTACGAGCAGTACTTC. Protein sequence: CASGSDTGFQTMGYEQYF. The chain couples TRBV5-4 to TRBJ2-7; a weak D match, TRBD1 (5 bases). The CDR3 runs to 18 residues. V lost 7 bases, J lost 3 bases, and 29 bases lay in between. The germline CDR1 and CDR2 sequences are SGHNT and YYREEE (reference sequence).

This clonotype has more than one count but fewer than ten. Here the CDR3 reads CASSLAGESPYEQYF. CDR3 bases: TGTGCCAGCAGTTTAGCGGGAGAGTCCCCCTACGAGCAGTACTTC. V usage is TRBV28 and J usage is TRBJ2-7; 7 nucleotides align to TRBD2. The CDR3 consists of 15 residues. Germline assignment: CDR1 MDHEN and CDR2 SYDVKM. J gave up 2 bases and V 2 bases, and 6 bases lay outside the gene matches.

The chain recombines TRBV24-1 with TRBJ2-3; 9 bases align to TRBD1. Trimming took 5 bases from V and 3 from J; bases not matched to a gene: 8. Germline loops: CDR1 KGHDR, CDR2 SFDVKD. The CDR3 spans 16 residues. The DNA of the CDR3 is TGTGCCACCAGTGGTGGGACAGGGAGATGGACAGATACGCAGTATTTT. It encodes CATSGGTGRWTDTQYF.

The CDR3 protein is CSASLTYQETQYF. CDR3 nucleotides: TGCAGTGCTAGTCTGACCTACCAAGAGACCCAGTACTTC. The J gene is TRBJ2-5, the V gene TRBV20-1; D gene unclear. CDR3 length: 13 residues. The germline V gene encodes CDR1 DFQATT and CDR2 SNEGSKA (reference sequence). Deletions cut 3 bases from V and 0 bases from J, with 8 bases between.

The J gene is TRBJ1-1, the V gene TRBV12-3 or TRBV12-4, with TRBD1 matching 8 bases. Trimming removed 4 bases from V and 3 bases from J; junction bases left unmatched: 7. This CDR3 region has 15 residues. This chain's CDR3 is CASSYGDRGDTEAFF. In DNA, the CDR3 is TGTGCCAGCAGTTATGGAGACAGGGGCGACACTGAAGCTTTCTTT.

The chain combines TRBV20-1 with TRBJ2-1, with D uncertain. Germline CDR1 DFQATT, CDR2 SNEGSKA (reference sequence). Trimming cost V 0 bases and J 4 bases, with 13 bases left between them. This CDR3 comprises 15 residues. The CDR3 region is CSAREPLLGYNEQFF. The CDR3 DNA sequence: TGCAGTGCTAGAGAGCCCCTCCTAGGATACAATGAGCAGTTCTTC.